This passage covers 9 T cell receptor beta chains from one sample sequenced in a study of T cell responses to AZD1222 COVID-19 vaccine. Here immunoSEQ multiplex PCR was the method, and the copy in TCRdb shows in-frame clones only, minus some. This table has about 120,000 clones, just over 85% appearing once. The specimen was peripheral blood, collected on day 0 of AZD1222 vaccination. These receptors all stem from an adult in good health.

This rearrangement joins TRBV5-1 to TRBJ2-1; D not resolved. Per germline, CDR1 SGHRS and CDR2 YFSETQ. The CDR3 is made up of 14 amino acids. V lost 1 base and J 3 bases, leaving 8 bases between the germline ends. The CDR3 DNA reads as TGCGCCAGCAGCTTGCGCTCCGGCTACAATGAGCAGTTCTTC. This gives the protein CASSLRSGYNEQFF.

The chain recombines TRBV29-1 with TRBJ2-7, with TRBD1 identical over 8 bases. The CDR3 sequence is 15 residues long. V lost 2 bases and J lost 4; bases outside the gene matches: 10. Germline V lookup: CDR1 SQVTM, CDR2 ANQGSEA. The CDR3 is CSVEPAGQGSYEQYF. The CDR3 DNA reads as TGCAGCGTTGAACCCGCCGGACAGGGTTCGTACGAGCAGTACTTC.

The V gene is TRBV6-5, the J gene TRBJ2-1; 7 nucleotides agree with TRBD2. The trim removed 8 bases at V and 5 bases at J, leaving 9 bases unmatched. The CDR3 covers 14 residues. The germline gives CDR1 MNHEY, CDR2 SVGAGI. As DNA, the CDR3 is TGTGCCAGCCTCAGTCTAGGACTAGACAATGAGCAGTTCTTC. Amino acids: CASLSLGLDNEQFF.

Only a few counts were recorded for this clone. This chain connects TRBV10-2 to TRBJ1-2; the D is unclear. Trimming shortened V by 2 bases and J by 5 bases, and 9 bases separated the two germline ends. This CDR3 spans 13 amino acids. The germline CDR1 and CDR2 sequences are WSHSY and SAAADI. Written as DNA, the CDR3 is TGCGCCAGCAGTGAGCGCAGAGATTATGGCTACACCTTC. It codes for CASSERRDYGYTF.

The chain recombines TRBV7-3 with TRBJ2-1; tentatively, D is TRBD2 (5 bases). CDR1 SGHTA and CDR2 FQGTGA come from the germline V gene. V gave up 4 bases and J gave up 7 bases, with 20 bases separating them. This CDR3 is 16 amino acids long. The chain's CDR3 is CASSSPPAYGVNEQFF. The CDR3 bases are TGTGCCAGCAGCTCCCCCCCGGCGTACGGGGTGAATGAGCAGTTCTTC.

The V call is TRBV5-1, the J call TRBJ2-5; 9 bases are a match to TRBD2. V gave up 4 bases and J gave up 1 base; unmatched junction bases: 14. Germline CDR1 and CDR2: SGHRS and YFSETQ. The length of the CDR3 is 18 residues. CDR3 in DNA: TGCGCCAGCAGCCAGGAGAGGCGGGGGGGCTCTCTCCAAGAGACCCAGTACTTC. Encoded protein: CASSQERRGGSLQETQYF.

The chain combines TRBV9 with TRBJ2-3; D remains ambiguous. The V gene's germline CDR1 is SGDLS and CDR2 YYNGEE. V was cut by 0 bases and J by 8 bases, with 7 bases left in between. CDR3 length: 12 amino acids. The DNA of the CDR3 is TGTGCCAGCAGCGTAGCTTCAGGTACGCAGTATTTT. Its protein is CASSVASGTQYF.

The V call is TRBV7-2, the J call TRBJ2-1; D not certain. CDR1 and CDR2 (germline): SGHTA, FQGNSA. Trimming cost V 5 bases and J 4 bases, with 21 bases left between them. The CDR3 is 17 residues long. The CDR3 spells CASSRPRERAFYNEQFF. Written as DNA, the CDR3 is TGTGCCAGCAGCCGCCCTAGGGAACGAGCCTTTTACAATGAGCAGTTCTTC.

The chain joins TRBV7-3 to TRBJ2-5, with D possibly being TRBD1 or TRBD2 (5 bases each). V lost 4 bases and J lost 5, with 17 bases in between. Germline values: CDR1 SGHTA, CDR2 FQGTGA. This CDR3 contains 15 residues. The CDR3 sequence is CASSSGSGQGETQYF. The CDR3 DNA reads as TGTGCCAGCAGCTCCGGTTCGGGGCAAGGGGAGACCCAGTACTTC.